These 18 T cell receptor beta chains were all obtained from the same sample, sequenced in a study of control samples from healthy donors and cancer patients. Only in-frame clones appear in the TCRdb table, and some are missing; sequencing was by immunoSEQ multiplex PCR. The table records approximately 93,000 clones, roughly nine tenths of them present only once. Sequenced: PBMCs. These receptors all stem from a woman in her forties or fifties with colorectal cancer.

The CDR3 coding sequence is TGTGCCAGTAGTCCCAGGGGTGGGAGCTACGAGCAGTACGTC. Encoded protein: CASSPRGGSYEQYV. The chain joins TRBV19 to TRBJ2-7; tentative D call: TRBD1 (6 bases). Germline CDR1 and CDR2: LNHDA and SQIVND (reference sequence). V lost 5 bases and J 3 bases, leaving 14 bases between the germline ends. The CDR3 totals 14 residues.

V gene TRBV27 combines with J gene TRBJ1-2, with 11 bases that match TRBD1. This CDR3 has 18 amino acids. Germline V gene lookup returns CDR1 MNHEY and CDR2 SMNVEV (reference sequence). Trimming took 6 bases from V and 4 from J; bases not matched to a gene: 16. CDR3 loop: CASSRTGGVIEKSYGYTF. CDR3 nucleotides: TGTGCCAGCAGCCGGACAGGGGGCGTGATTGAGAAAAGCTATGGCTACACCTTC.

This chain joins TRBV7-2 and TRBJ2-2; weak D call: TRBD1 (5 bases). Per germline, CDR1 SGHTA and CDR2 FQGNSA. Trimming removed 1 base from V and 4 bases from J, with 19 bases in between. This CDR3 region has 18 residues. In nucleotides, the CDR3 is TGTGCCAGCAGCTTAGTCGGTAGCCCGGCCCAGGGCACCGGGGAGCTGTTTTTT. It yields the protein CASSLVGSPAQGTGELFF.

V gene TRBV2 combines with J gene TRBJ1-1, with 9 bases lining up with TRBD1. This CDR3 is built from 14 residues. The germline CDR1 and CDR2 sequences are SNHLY and FYNNEI. With V trimmed by 7 bases and J by 4 bases, 7 bases remained unmatched. CDR3 residues: CASTGTGIGTEAFF. DNA of the CDR3: TGTGCCAGCACCGGGACAGGGATCGGCACTGAAGCTTTCTTT. The full variable domain, rest sourced from reference TRBV2 and TRBJ1-1, is EPEVTQTPSHQVTQMGQEVILRCVPISNHLYFYWYRQILGQKVEFLVSFYNNEISEKSEIFDDQFSVERPDGSNFTLKIRSTKLEDSAMYFCASTGTGIGTEAFFGQGTRLTVV.

The chain recombines TRBV7-2 with TRBJ1-2, with 8 bases aligning to TRBD1. Germline CDR1 is SGHTA and CDR2 is FQGNSA. This CDR3 comprises 14 residues. The ends lost 4 bases at V and 13 bases at J; junction bases unmatched: 14. The CDR3 DNA sequence: TGTGCCAGCAGCTCCTCCGGGACAGGAAATTTGTTCACCTTC. It yields the protein CASSSSGTGNLFTF.

The V and J genes are TRBV7-2 and TRBJ2-2; D might be TRBD2 (6 bases). The V and J ends lost 5 bases and 1 base respectively, with 14 bases between them. The CDR3 loop spans 16 amino acids. The germline CDR1 and CDR2 sequences are SGHTA and FQGNSA. CDR3 residues: CASSPRRAMNTGELFF. The CDR3 region has the DNA TGTGCCAGCAGCCCTAGGAGGGCTATGAACACCGGGGAGCTGTTTTTT. The whole variable domain, filled in from reference TRBV7-2 and TRBJ2-2, reads GAGVSQSPSNKVTEKGKDVELRCDPISGHTALYWYRQSLGQGLEFLIYFQGNSAPDKSGLPSDRFSAERTGGSVSTLTIQRTQQEDSAVYLCASSPRRAMNTGELFFGEGSRLTVL.

This sequence joins TRBV10-3 and TRBJ2-2, with D maybe TRBD2 (6 bases). The CDR3 spans 15 residues. Trimming took 8 bases from V and 4 from J, leaving 17 bases between them. Germline values: CDR1 ENHRY, CDR2 SYGVKD. Here the CDR3 reads CAIPASSEPTGELFF. CDR3 DNA sequence: TGTGCCATCCCTGCGTCTAGCGAACCCACCGGGGAGCTGTTTTTT.

This chain connects TRBV2 to TRBJ1-1; tentatively, D is TRBD1 (5 bases). The CDR3 runs to 14 residues. The V end lost 2 bases, the J end lost 6 bases, and 13 bases lay between the germline ends. Germline lookup yields CDR1 SNHLY and CDR2 FYNNEI. The CDR3 loop is CASSELQGTSEAFF. Written as DNA, the CDR3 is TGTGCCAGCAGTGAACTGCAGGGAACGTCTGAAGCTTTCTTT.

This chain uses TRBV29-1 with TRBJ1-2; D unclear. Germline-derived CDR1 and CDR2 are SQVTM and ANQGSEA. The CDR3 covers 11 residues. The V end lost 6 bases, the J end lost 0 bases, and 5 bases lay between the germline ends. CDR3 coding DNA: TGCAGCGTAGCTGCTAACTATGGCTACACCTTC. Translated: CSVAANYGYTF.

This clone is a singleton in its sample. The chain recombines TRBV6-5 with TRBJ1-6; 7 bases are shared with TRBD1. Unmatched junction bases numbered 1, after V lost 4 bases and J lost 7 bases. This CDR3 region has 13 residues. Germline values: CDR1 MNHEY, CDR2 SVGAGI. The CDR3 protein is CASSSGQNSPLHF. Written as DNA, the CDR3 is TGTGCCAGCAGTTCGGGACAGAATTCACCCCTCCACTTT.

The J gene is TRBJ2-7, the V gene TRBV29-1; D ambiguous. This CDR3 comprises 14 residues. Trimming removed 8 bases from V and 12 bases from J, with 29 bases in between. Germline lookup yields CDR1 SQVTM and CDR2 ANQGSEA. CDR3 protein: CSPERNNTPIRLYV. CDR3 coding DNA: TGCAGCCCTGAAAGGAATAACACTCCCATTCGGCTGTACGTC.

The chain couples TRBV6-4 to TRBJ2-1, with D perhaps matching TRBD2 (6 bases). The germline V gene encodes CDR1 MRHNA and CDR2 SNTAGT. Trimming removed 3 bases from V and 6 bases from J, with 12 bases in between. This CDR3 region has 14 residues. The CDR3 loop is CASSEGTGGNEQFF. DNA for the CDR3: TGTGCCAGCAGTGAAGGGACTGGGGGCAATGAGCAGTTCTTC.

This rearrangement joins TRBV3-1 (or the pseudogene TRBV3-2) to TRBJ1-5, with D possibly being TRBD1 (6 bases). The V end was cut by 3 bases, the J end by 6 bases, with 6 bases between. CDR3 length: 12 residues. Germline CDR1 and CDR2: LGHDT and YNNKEL (reference sequence). The DNA for the CDR3 is TGTGCCAGCAGCCACAGGGGTCAGCCCCAGCATTTT. Translation gives CASSHRGQPQHF.

The rearrangement links TRBV6-2 or TRBV6-3 to TRBJ2-3, with 9 bases matching TRBD2. Germline V gene data show CDR1 as MNHEY and CDR2 as SVGEGT. Unmatched junction bases numbered 4, after V lost 0 bases and J lost 3 bases. The CDR3 is 16 residues long. As DNA, the CDR3 is TGTGCCAGCAGTTACTCGGCGGGGGGGCCGACAGATACGCAGTATTTT. Its translation is CASSYSAGGPTDTQYF.

This rearrangement joins TRBV28 to TRBJ1-4; D is possibly TRBD1 (5 bases). Germline-derived CDR1 and CDR2 are MDHEN and SYDVKM. The germline V and J ends were trimmed by 4 bases and 8 bases, with 14 bases remaining between them. The CDR3 is made up of 14 amino acids. CDR3 DNA: TGTGCCAGCAGTTCCCCGGGGGGAGAAGAAAAACTGTTTTTT. As protein: CASSSPGGEEKLFF.

The chain couples TRBV2 to TRBJ1-1; 8 nucleotides match TRBD1. Trimming removed 5 bases from V and 0 bases from J; junction bases left unmatched: 8. The germline CDR1 and CDR2 sequences are SNHLY and FYNNEI. CDR3 length: 16 residues. CDR3 loop: CASSPGAGGLNTEAFF. CDR3 sequence (DNA): TGTGCCAGCAGTCCGGGGGCAGGGGGCTTGAACACTGAAGCTTTCTTT.

J is TRBJ1-1 and V is TRBV27; no firm D call. The germline V gene encodes CDR1 MNHEY and CDR2 SMNVEV (reference sequence). Trimming took off 6 bases at V and 4 bases at J, with 21 bases between the two ends. The CDR3 has 16 amino acids. CDR3 coding DNA: TGTGCCAGCAGCCGAACCGCGGTGGGTAAGACCACTGAAGCTTTCTTT. The encoded protein is CASSRTAVGKTTEAFF.

The CDR3 sequence is CASSLSQNTDTQYF. As DNA, the CDR3 is TGTGCCAGCAGCTTAAGCCAGAACACAGATACGCAGTATTTT. This chain uses TRBV7-3 with TRBJ2-3; D call uncertain. V was clipped by 1 base and J by 2 bases, with 7 bases between them. Germline V CDR1 and CDR2: SGHTA, FQGTGA. There are 14 residues in the CDR3. The full variable domain, its missing parts supplied by reference TRBV7-3 and TRBJ2-3, is GAGVSQTPSNKVTEKGKYVELRCDPISGHTALYWYRQSLGQGPEFLIYFQGTGAADDSGLPNDRFFAVRPEGSVSTLKIQRTERGDSAVYLCASSLSQNTDTQYFGPGTRLTVL.